A single sample is the source of the 9 T cell receptor beta chains below, sequenced in a study of cytotoxic CD8 clonotypes in ibrutinib-treated CLL. Assay used: immunoSEQ multiplex PCR; TCRdb lists only in-frame clones, some missing. Of over 65,000 clones listed, roughly 77% are singletons. The sample was PBMCs, taken after 12 months of ibrutinib treatment. These receptor sequences come from a human donor with chronic lymphocytic leukemia.

The CDR3 spells CASSPMGRPYEQYF. The CDR3 coding sequence is TGCGCCAGCAGCCCGATGGGCAGACCCTACGAGCAGTACTTC. The chain recombines TRBV5-1 with TRBJ2-7, with no clear D. Germline V gene data show CDR1 as SGHRS and CDR2 as YFSETQ. The CDR3 spans 14 residues. The V end was cut by 4 bases, the J end by 2 bases, with 13 bases between.

V gene TRBV5-5 combines with J gene TRBJ2-7; no definite D call. The V and J ends lost 4 bases and 6 bases respectively, with 17 bases between them. This CDR3 region has 14 residues. In germline, CDR1 is SGHKS, CDR2 YYEKEE (reference sequence). CDR3 in amino acids: CASSGSRLGGEQYF. As DNA, the CDR3 is TGTGCCAGCAGCGGGTCCCGGTTAGGTGGCGAGCAGTACTTC.

This clone was counted ten times or more. The chain joins TRBV7-3 to TRBJ1-1; D perhaps matches TRBD1 (5 bases). The V and J ends lost 5 bases and 1 base respectively, with 8 bases between them. The CDR3 consists of 13 residues. Germline-derived CDR1 and CDR2 are SGHTA and FQGTGA. The CDR3 loop reads CASSPTENTEAFF. CDR3 nucleotides: TGTGCCAGCAGCCCGACAGAGAACACTGAAGCTTTCTTT.

V usage is TRBV10-3 and J usage is TRBJ2-3; D is ambiguous. The germline V and J ends were trimmed by 2 bases and 1 base, with 7 bases remaining between them. The CDR3 runs to 14 residues. Looked up from germline, CDR1 is ENHRY and CDR2 is SYGVKD. This CDR3 is CAISERQGTDTQYF. The CDR3 DNA follows: TGTGCCATCAGTGAGCGGCAGGGCACAGATACGCAGTATTTT.

The rearrangement links TRBV27 to TRBJ2-7, with D possibly being TRBD2 (5 bases). The V end lost 3 bases, the J end lost 3 bases, and 15 bases lay between the germline ends. CDR3 length: 15 amino acids. The V gene's germline CDR1 is MNHEY and CDR2 SMNVEV (reference sequence). The CDR3, as DNA: TGTGCCAGCAGTTTGGCACCCGAGGGCTTCTACGAGCAGTACTTC. Protein sequence: CASSLAPEGFYEQYF.

This chain uses TRBV5-1 with TRBJ1-4, with TRBD1 matching 8 bases. The junction had 10 bases not matched to a gene; V was cut back by 0 bases and J by 3 bases. Germline assignment: CDR1 SGHRS and CDR2 YFSETQ. The CDR3 has 18 amino acids. Written as DNA, the CDR3 is TGCGCCAGCAGCTTGGCCGCCGGACAGGGCTTGGCTAATGAAAAACTGTTTTTT. Its translation: CASSLAAGQGLANEKLFF.

This chain uses TRBV19 with TRBJ1-1; 8 bases map to TRBD1. After removal of 7 bases from V and 3 bases from J, the junction contained 1 base not matched to a gene. The CDR3 spans 12 residues. Germline CDR1 is LNHDA and CDR2 is SQIVND (reference sequence). The CDR3 protein is CASTDRDTEAFF. DNA of the CDR3: TGTGCCAGTACGGACAGGGACACTGAAGCTTTCTTT.

V usage is TRBV7-2 and J usage is TRBJ2-7; 7 bases are shared with TRBD1. Germline assignment: CDR1 SGHTA and CDR2 FQGNSA. This CDR3 contains 16 residues. V shed 1 base and J 3 bases; nucleotides not matched to a gene: 9. The CDR3 nucleotides read TGTGCCAGCAGCTTAGGCGAACGGGACAGAAACTACGAGCAGTACTTC. Protein: CASSLGERDRNYEQYF. Full variable domain (missing parts from reference TRBV7-2 and TRBJ2-7): GAGVSQSPSNKVTEKGKDVELRCDPISGHTALYWYRQSLGQGLEFLIYFQGNSAPDKSGLPSDRFSAERTGGSVSTLTIQRTQQEDSAVYLCASSLGERDRNYEQYFGPGTRLTVT.

The chain links TRBV30 to TRBJ1-5; weak D call: TRBD1 (6 bases). CDR1 and CDR2 from the germline V gene are GTSNPN and SVGIG (reference sequence). The CDR3 is made up of 13 amino acids. V dropped 4 bases and J dropped 1 base, with 8 bases sitting between them. The CDR3 protein is CAWTGQSNQPQHF. The CDR3 bases are TGTGCCTGGACCGGACAGAGCAATCAGCCCCAGCATTTT.